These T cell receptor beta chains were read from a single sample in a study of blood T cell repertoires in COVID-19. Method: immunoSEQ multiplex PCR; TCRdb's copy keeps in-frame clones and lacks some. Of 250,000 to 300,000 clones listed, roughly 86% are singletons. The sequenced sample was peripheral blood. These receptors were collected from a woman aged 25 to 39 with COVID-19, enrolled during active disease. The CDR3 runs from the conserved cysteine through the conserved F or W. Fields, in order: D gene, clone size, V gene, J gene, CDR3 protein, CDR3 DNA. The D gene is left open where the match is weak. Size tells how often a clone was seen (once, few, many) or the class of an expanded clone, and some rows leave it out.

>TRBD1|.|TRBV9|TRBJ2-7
CASSARTGATDEQYF
TGTGCCAGCAGCGCAAGGACAGGGGCGACAGACGAGCAGTACTTC
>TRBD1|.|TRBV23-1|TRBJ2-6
CASSQSPRTGFGGANVLTF
TGCGCCAGCAGTCAATCCCCACGGACAGGGTTTGGTGGGGCCAACGTCCTGACTTTC
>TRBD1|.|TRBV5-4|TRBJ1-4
CASSLDRGEEKLFF
TGTGCCAGCAGCTTGGACAGGGGCGAGGAAAAACTGTTTTTT
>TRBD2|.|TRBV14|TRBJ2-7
CASSQDSRASGRNEQYF
TGTGCCAGCAGCCAAGATTCACGGGCTAGCGGGAGAAACGAGCAGTACTTC
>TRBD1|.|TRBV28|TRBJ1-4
CASSLSAGETGLFF
TGTGCCAGCAGTTTGTCGGCAGGGGAGACAGGGCTGTTTTTT
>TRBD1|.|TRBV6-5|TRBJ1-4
CASRGTGGAGKLFF
TGTGCCAGCAGAGGAACAGGGGGCGCCGGAAAACTGTTTTTT
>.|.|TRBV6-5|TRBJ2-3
CASKIADTQYF
TGTGCCAGCAAAATAGCAGATACGCAGTATTTT
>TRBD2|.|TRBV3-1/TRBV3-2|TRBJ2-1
CASSQERTSGYNEQFF
TGTGCCAGCAGCCAAGAAAGGACTAGCGGTTACAATGAGCAGTTCTTC
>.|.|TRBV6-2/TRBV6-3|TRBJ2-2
CASSRIGDGELFF
TGTGCCAGCAGCCGAATAGGGGACGGGGAGCTGTTTTTT
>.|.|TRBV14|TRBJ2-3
CASSQSIGVEYF
TGTGCCAGCAGCCAATCGATAGGAGTGGAGTATTTT
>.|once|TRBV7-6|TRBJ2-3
CASSDRRSDTQYF
TGTGCCAGCAGCGACCGGAGGTCAGATACGCAGTATTTT
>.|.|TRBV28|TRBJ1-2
CASSSPRGPHGYTF
TGTGCCAGCAGTTCCCCGCGAGGCCCTCATGGCTACACCTTC
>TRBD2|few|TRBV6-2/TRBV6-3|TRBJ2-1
CASSPRTSGRSYNEQFF
TGTGCCAGCAGTCCCCGGACTAGCGGGAGGTCCTACAATGAGCAGTTCTTC
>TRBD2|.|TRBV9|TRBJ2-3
CASSWGLAVGDTQYF
TGTGCCAGCAGCTGGGGACTAGCGGTTGGAGATACGCAGTATTTT
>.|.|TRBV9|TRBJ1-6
CASSVGLAGENSPLHF
TGTGCCAGCAGCGTAGGCCTCGCAGGGGAAAATTCACCCCTCCACTTT
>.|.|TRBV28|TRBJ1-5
CASSLTGGPNSQPQHF
TGTGCCAGCAGTTTAACGGGGGGCCCTAATAGTCAGCCCCAGCATTTT
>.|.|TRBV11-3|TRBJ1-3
CASSLGPGAGNTIYF
TGTGCCAGCAGCTTGGGTCCGGGTGCTGGAAACACCATATATTTT
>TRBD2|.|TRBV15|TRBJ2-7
CATSRDAGLADEQYF
TGTGCCACCAGCCGGGACGCCGGACTAGCGGACGAGCAGTACTTC
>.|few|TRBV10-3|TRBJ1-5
CATRRDNQPQHF
TGTGCCACCCGTCGGGACAATCAGCCCCAGCATTTT
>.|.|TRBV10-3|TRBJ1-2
CAISEKTGHYGYTF
TGTGCCATCAGCGAAAAAACAGGGCACTATGGCTACACCTTC
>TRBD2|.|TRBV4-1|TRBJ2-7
CASSRRTGGPNEQYF
TGCGCCAGCAGCCGACGGACGGGAGGGCCGAACGAGCAGTACTTC